One sample yielded the 5 T cell receptor beta chains listed below, sequenced in a study of blood T cell repertoires in COVID-19 (dated by TCRdb to the early 2020s). Library preparation was by the immunoSEQ multiplex PCR assay. TCRdb took over this immuneACCESS table, retaining in-frame rearrangements with V and J assigned. Such tables are incomplete; in checked studies, under half of the missing clones stem from an unresolved V gene, and the remainder is unexplained. The table for this sample lists approximately 70,000 clones; about four fifths of them were counted only once. The top ten hold 5.5% to 7% of the sample. The sequenced sample was peripheral blood. The receptors come from a woman aged 55-69 years with acute or convalescent COVID-19.

The J gene is TRBJ2-1, the V gene TRBV3-1 (or the pseudogene TRBV3-2), with D perhaps matching TRBD2 (6 bases). Germline CDR1 is LGHDT and CDR2 is YNNKEL (reference sequence). The CDR3 has 14 amino acids. Trimming left V 4 bases short and J 8 bases short, with 15 bases between. CDR3 amino acids: CASSPRLGDYEQFF. Here the CDR3 DNA reads TGTGCCAGCAGCCCCCGACTAGGGGACTATGAGCAGTTCTTC.

This clone was found a few times. The CDR3 region has the DNA TGTGCCAGCAGTGAGCAGGGGGCGGGGAGCTATGGCTACACCTTC. The encoded protein is CASSEQGAGSYGYTF. The rearrangement uses TRBV6-6 and TRBJ1-2; TRBD1 matches 8 bases. Germline CDR1 MNHNY, CDR2 SVGAGI (reference sequence). The CDR3 consists of 15 residues. V gave up 5 bases and J gave up 4 bases; unmatched junction bases: 9.

The chain is built from TRBV5-1 and TRBJ2-2; D possibly corresponds to TRBD2 (7 bases). CDR1 and CDR2 from the germline V gene are SGHRS and YFSETQ. V was trimmed by 4 bases and J by 6 bases, leaving 10 bases between them. This CDR3 is 13 amino acids long. The CDR3 nucleotides read TGCGCCAGCAGCACAGGGAGGGCCGGGGAGCTGTTTTTT. As protein: CASSTGRAGELFF.

V is TRBV27 and J is TRBJ2-2; 8 bases align to TRBD1. Germline V gives CDR1 MNHEY, CDR2 SMNVEV (reference sequence). The CDR3 loop spans 14 amino acids. Trimming took 5 bases from V and 5 from J; bases not matched to a gene: 4. The CDR3 sequence: CASSTRTGTGELFF. The DNA for the CDR3 is TGTGCCAGCAGTACCCGGACAGGGACCGGGGAGCTGTTTTTT.

V usage is TRBV15 and J usage is TRBJ2-3, with D perhaps TRBD1 (6 bases). V was pared by 4 bases and J by 0 bases, with 14 bases between. The germline gives CDR1 LNHNV, CDR2 YYDKDF (reference sequence). The CDR3 spans 16 residues. The CDR3 protein is CATSIFTGFSTDTQYF. The CDR3 DNA reads TGTGCCACCAGCATTTTTACAGGGTTTAGCACAGATACGCAGTATTTT.